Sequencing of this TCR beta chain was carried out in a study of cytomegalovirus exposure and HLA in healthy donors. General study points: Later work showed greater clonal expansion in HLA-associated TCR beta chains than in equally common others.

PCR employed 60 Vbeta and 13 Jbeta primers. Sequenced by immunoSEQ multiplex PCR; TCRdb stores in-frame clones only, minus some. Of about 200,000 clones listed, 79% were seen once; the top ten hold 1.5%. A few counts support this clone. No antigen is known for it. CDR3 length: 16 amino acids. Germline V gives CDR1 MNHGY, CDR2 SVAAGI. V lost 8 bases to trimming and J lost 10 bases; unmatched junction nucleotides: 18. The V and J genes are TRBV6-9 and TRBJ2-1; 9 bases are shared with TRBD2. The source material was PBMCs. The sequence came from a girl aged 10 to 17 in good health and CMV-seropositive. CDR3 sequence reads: CASGASSGDDRSEQFF. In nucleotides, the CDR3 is TGTGCCAGCGGGGCTTCTAGCGGGGACGACCGATCGGAGCAGTTCTTC.